This entry concerns a single T cell receptor beta chain. Antigen specificity is unknown. The data stem from a study of cytomegalovirus exposure and HLA in healthy donors. Whole-study results and caveats: The authors later found TCR association rates varying by HLA locus, with DRB1 most and HLA-C fewest. Productive status was seen about 87% or about 30% of the time for most TCR beta V segments in an earlier analysis. The authors listed roughly 150 TCR beta chains as cytomegalovirus-associated.

The CDR3 consists of 15 residues. The V end was cut by 5 bases, the J end by 1 base, with 12 bases between. The germline V gene has CDR1 MDHEN and CDR2 SYDVKM. Primers included in the PCR were 60 Vbeta and 13 Jbeta primers. The repertoire was sequenced with immunoSEQ multiplex PCR; TCRdb's copy has only in-frame clones and lacks some. Its listing shows about 48,000 clones. The gene calls are TRBV28 and TRBJ2-4; a weak D match, TRBD1 (5 bases). The TCR was taken from a woman between 35 and 50 years old in good health and CMV-seronegative. The sample was PBMCs. CDR3 nucleotides: TGTGCCAGCAGTCTCGGACAAATCGCCAAAAACATTCAGTACTTC. Translated: CASSLGQIAKNIQYF.